Following are 29 T cell receptor beta chains from one sample sequenced in a study of blood T cell repertoires in COVID-19. Only in-frame clones appear in the TCRdb table, and some are missing; sequencing was by immunoSEQ multiplex PCR. This sample carries about 140,000 clones, roughly four fifths of them seen once, and the ten largest clones take 1.5% to 2%. The sample was PBMCs or T cells enriched from blood (not recorded which). These TCRs come from a woman under 30 who had been exposed to COVID-19.

This rearrangement joins TRBV18 to TRBJ1-3; D possibly corresponds to TRBD1 (5 bases). The V end was cut by 3 bases, the J end by 3 bases, with 9 bases between. The CDR3 is 14 residues long. CDR1 KGHSH and CDR2 LQKENI come from the germline V gene. DNA of the CDR3: TGTGCCAGCTCACCTCTAGGGGATGGAAACACCATATATTTT. It specifies CASSPLGDGNTIYF.

The CDR3 protein is CAWSVGGTTEAFF. The DNA of the CDR3 is TGTGCCTGGAGTGTGGGAGGGACCACTGAAGCTTTCTTT. V usage is TRBV30 and J usage is TRBJ1-1, with a possible D match to TRBD1 (5 bases). The CDR3 contains 13 residues. V lost 0 bases and J 4 bases, leaving 9 bases between the germline ends. Germline loops: CDR1 GTSNPN, CDR2 SVGIG (reference sequence).

As regards this clone: The same CDR3 is also encoded by other DNA sequences in this sample. The rearrangement joins TRBV18 to TRBJ2-7; unclear D gene. CDR1 and CDR2 (germline): KGHSH, LQKENI. This CDR3 contains 13 residues. V lost 2 bases and J 4 bases, leaving 9 bases between the germline ends. As DNA, the CDR3 is TGTGCCAGCTCACCAGGTTCAGTTTACGAGCAGTACTTC. Protein sequence: CASSPGSVYEQYF.

This clone was seen once. The genes are TRBV7-9 and TRBJ1-1, with a possible D match to TRBD1 (6 bases). This CDR3 has 17 amino acids. Trimming left V 1 base short and J 4 bases short, with 19 bases between. The V gene's germline CDR1 is SEHNR and CDR2 FQNEAQ (reference sequence). The DNA for the CDR3 is TGTGCCAGCAGCTTAGGTCCCCCCCAGGGGAAGGTCACTGAAGCTTTCTTT. Protein sequence: CASSLGPPQGKVTEAFF.

The chain recombines TRBV11-2 with TRBJ2-3, with TRBD2 identical over 7 bases. The CDR3 consists of 13 residues. Trimming took 10 bases from V and 3 from J; bases not matched to a gene: 7. CDR1 SGHAT and CDR2 FQNNGV come from the germline V gene. The CDR3 coding sequence is TGTGCCACCGCTCTGGGGGGGACAGATACGCAGTATTTT. Translation: CATALGGTDTQYF.

This chain links TRBV9 with TRBJ2-3, with TRBD2 matching 9 bases. Trimming removed 7 bases from V and 4 bases from J; junction bases left unmatched: 13. This CDR3 comprises 16 residues. CDR1 is SGDLS and CDR2 is YYNGEE in the germline V gene. The DNA for the CDR3 is TGTGCCAGCGGCTTGGGACTAGCTGAACCGGCAGATACGCAGTATTTT. This gives the protein CASGLGLAEPADTQYF.

The CDR3 nucleotides read TGTGCCAGCAGCCAAGATTTAGGGGGACAGGGGAATCAGCCCCAGCATTTT. This encodes CASSQDLGGQGNQPQHF. The chain recombines TRBV4-2 with TRBJ1-5; 10 bases align to TRBD1. The CDR3 extends over 17 amino acids. Germline CDR1 and CDR2: LGHNA and YNFKEQ. V lost 0 bases and J lost 4; bases outside the gene matches: 6.

The V call is TRBV7-2, the J call TRBJ2-7; D is possibly TRBD2 (6 bases). V gave up 5 bases and J gave up 0 bases, with 17 bases separating them. The CDR3 loop spans 16 amino acids. From germline, CDR1 is SGHTA and CDR2 FQGNSA. The CDR3 DNA is TGTGCCAGCAGCGGAATAGCGGCACTCCCCTCCTACGAGCAGTACTTC. Protein: CASSGIAALPSYEQYF.

The V and J genes are TRBV10-3 and TRBJ1-1; no definite D call. Trimming pared 8 bases from V and 1 base from J, leaving 11 bases between. The CDR3 spans 13 residues. The V gene's germline CDR1 is ENHRY and CDR2 SYGVKD. The CDR3 sequence is CAIQRGENTEAFF. Written as DNA, the CDR3 is TGTGCCATCCAACGCGGGGAGAACACTGAAGCTTTCTTT.

The rearrangement uses TRBV23-1 and TRBJ1-5; a weak D match, TRBD1 (6 bases). TRBV23-1 is annotated as an ORF whose role is uncertain. With 7 bases removed from V and 0 bases from J, the gap between germline ends came to 19 bases. The CDR3 contains 17 residues. CDR3: CASINLGAECSNQPQHF. The CDR3 region has the DNA TGCGCCAGCATCAACTTGGGGGCCGAGTGTAGCAATCAGCCCCAGCATTTT.

The gene calls are TRBV29-1 and TRBJ2-7; TRBD2 matches at 7 bases. V shed 7 bases and J 4 bases; nucleotides not matched to a gene: 16. Germline V lookup: CDR1 SQVTM, CDR2 ANQGSEA. The CDR3 covers 15 residues. CDR3 protein: CSGGGGLLLRYEQYF. Written as DNA, the CDR3 is TGCAGCGGCGGGGGAGGGCTACTACTTCGATACGAGCAGTACTTC.

CDR3 residues: CATSDPRDRRPGTQYF. The CDR3, as DNA: TGTGCCACCAGTGACCCTCGGGACAGGCGTCCGGGGACCCAGTACTTC. The chain uses TRBV24-1 and TRBJ2-5; TRBD1 matches 8 bases. Unmatched junction bases numbered 13, after V lost 4 bases and J lost 7 bases. This CDR3 has 16 residues. CDR1 and CDR2 from the germline V gene are KGHDR and SFDVKD.

This chain joins TRBV7-9 and TRBJ1-2, with 8 bases identical to TRBD1. CDR1 and CDR2 from the germline V gene are SEHNR and FQNEAQ (reference sequence). The CDR3 runs to 15 residues. Losses at the gene ends were 5 bases for V and 3 bases for J; bases not matched to a gene: 8. The CDR3 loop is CASSQITTGDYGYTF. The DNA for the CDR3 is TGTGCCAGCAGCCAAATTACGACAGGGGACTATGGCTACACCTTC.

The chain employs TRBV15 and TRBJ2-1; no reliable D call. Germline CDR1 LNHNV, CDR2 YYDKDF (reference sequence). The CDR3 covers 14 residues. Trimming cost V 0 bases and J 4 bases, with 7 bases left between them. CDR3 in DNA: TGTGCCACCAGCAGAGAGGCAGGTTACAATGAGCAGTTCTTC. It translates to CATSREAGYNEQFF. The variable domain in full, with the rest retrieved from reference TRBV15 and TRBJ2-1, is DAMVIQNPRYQVTQFGKPVTLSCSQTLNHNVMYWYQQKSSQAPKLLFHYYDKDFNNEADTPDNFQSRRPNTSFCFLDIRSPGLGDTAMYLCATSREAGYNEQFFGPGTRLTVL.

The V call is TRBV6-5, the J call TRBJ1-1, with 8 bases matching TRBD1. Germline V CDR1 and CDR2: MNHEY, SVGAGI. The CDR3 contains 13 residues. Trimming took 6 bases from V and 6 from J; bases not matched to a gene: 6. DNA for the CDR3: TGTGCCAGCAGCACGGACAGGGCGGCTGAAGCTTTCTTT. This encodes CASSTDRAAEAFF.

The table lists this clone with a few counts. The chain links TRBV6-4 to TRBJ2-3, with 10 bases matching TRBD2. This CDR3 has 16 amino acids. V gave up 2 bases and J gave up 2 bases; unmatched junction bases: 4. Germline V gene sequence: CDR1 MRHNA, CDR2 SNTAGT. The CDR3 region is CASSDQAGGPTDTQYF. CDR3 DNA sequence: TGTGCCAGCAGTGACCAAGCGGGAGGGCCCACAGATACGCAGTATTTT.

V and J are TRBV2 and TRBJ1-5, with no clear D. V was pared by 6 bases and J by 3 bases, with 15 bases between. Germline assignment: CDR1 SNHLY and CDR2 FYNNEI. This CDR3 contains 15 residues. Written as DNA, the CDR3 is TGTGCCAGCAGCGCTTCCGGACTGACCAATCAGCCCCAGCATTTT. Encoded protein: CASSASGLTNQPQHF.

This clone was observed a single time. The rearrangement joins TRBV19 to TRBJ1-4, with TRBD1 as a possible D gene (6 bases). Per the germline V gene, CDR1 is LNHDA and CDR2 is SQIVND (reference sequence). Trimming left V 4 bases short and J 8 bases short, with 14 bases between. This CDR3 comprises 14 residues. CDR3 sequence reads: CASSTQGSGEKLFF. DNA of the CDR3: TGTGCCAGTAGTACGCAGGGGTCGGGAGAAAAACTGTTTTTT.

The chain is built from TRBV7-3 and TRBJ2-7, with a tentative D call TRBD1 (6 bases). V shed 5 bases and J shed 0 bases, with 11 bases lying between them. Germline V gene data show CDR1 as SGHTA and CDR2 as FQGTGA. This CDR3 region has 14 residues. The CDR3 sequence is CASSKTGSSYEQYF. CDR3 sequence (DNA): TGTGCCAGCAGCAAAACAGGGAGCTCCTACGAGCAGTACTTC.

CDR3 sequence (DNA): TGTGCCAGCTCACCGGGGACAGCTAGCACAGATACGCAGTATTTT. It yields the protein CASSPGTASTDTQYF. The rearrangement links TRBV18 to TRBJ2-3; 7 bases agree with TRBD1. The J segment lost 0 bases and the V segment lost 3 bases, leaving 3 bases of the junction unmatched. CDR1 and CDR2 (germline): KGHSH, LQKENI. CDR3 length: 15 amino acids. The full variable domain, completed using reference TRBV18 and TRBJ2-3, is NAGVMQNPRHLVRRRGQEARLRCSPMKGHSHVYWYRQLPEEGLKFMVYLQKENIIDESGMPKERFSAEFPKEGPSILRIQQVVRGDSAAYFCASSPGTASTDTQYFGPGTRLTVL.

This clone was counted at least ten times. The V call is TRBV28, the J call TRBJ2-7; TRBD1 aligns across 9 bases. The ends lost 2 bases at V and 9 bases at J; junction bases unmatched: 11. This CDR3 is built from 15 residues. The germline V gene has CDR1 MDHEN and CDR2 SYDVKM. CDR3 nucleotide sequence: TGTGCCAGCAGTTTACTCCCGGGACAGGGATTTGGGCAGTACTTC. Translated: CASSLLPGQGFGQYF. The whole variable domain, filled in from reference TRBV28 and TRBJ2-7, reads DVKVTQSSRYLVKRTGEKVFLECVQDMDHENMFWYRQDPGLGLRLIYFSYDVKMKEKGDIPEGYSVSREKKERFSLILESASTNQTSMYLCASSLLPGQGFGQYFGPGTRLTVT.

V gene TRBV19 combines with J gene TRBJ1-2; weak D call: TRBD1 (5 bases). Deletions cut 5 bases from V and 7 bases from J, with 20 bases between. Germline CDR1 LNHDA, CDR2 SQIVND (reference sequence). The CDR3 runs 15 residues. CDR3 sequence: CASSSHEAGFGGYTF. The CDR3 DNA is TGTGCCAGTAGTTCCCACGAGGCAGGGTTTGGTGGCTACACCTTC.

The chain employs TRBV19 and TRBJ1-5; 9 bases are shared with TRBD1. The CDR3 is 16 amino acids. Germline V gene sequence: CDR1 LNHDA, CDR2 SQIVND (reference sequence). The V gene end was trimmed by 1 base and the J gene end by 5 bases; junction bases not matched to a gene: 6. CDR3 in DNA: TGTGCCAGTAGTATAGCAGTACAGGGGGCATATCAGCCCCAGCATTTT. The encoded protein is CASSIAVQGAYQPQHF.

The chain combines TRBV18 with TRBJ2-7; 8 bases fit TRBD2. Germline CDR1 reads KGHSH; CDR2 reads LQKENI. After removal of 2 bases from V and 3 bases from J, the junction contained 3 bases not matched to a gene. The CDR3 is made up of 14 amino acids. CDR3 amino acids: CASSPRAGDYEQYF. CDR3 coding DNA: TGTGCCAGCTCACCAAGAGCGGGAGACTACGAGCAGTACTTC.

The V call is TRBV3-1 (or the pseudogene TRBV3-2), the J call TRBJ1-1; D is uncertain. Germline loops: CDR1 LGHDT, CDR2 YNNKEL (reference sequence). The CDR3 runs to 14 residues. The germline V and J ends were trimmed by 2 bases and 3 bases, with 10 bases remaining between them. CDR3 protein: CASSQYAGDTEAFF. Written as DNA, the CDR3 is TGTGCCAGCAGCCAATATGCCGGGGACACTGAAGCTTTCTTT.

V gene TRBV29-1 combines with J gene TRBJ2-3; no firm D call. The germline V gene has CDR1 SQVTM and CDR2 ANQGSEA. Trimming left V 3 bases short and J 6 bases short, with 13 bases between. This CDR3 is built from 13 residues. The CDR3 nucleotides read TGCAGCGTTGACACACCGGCTAGGGATACGCAGTATTTT. Translating it yields CSVDTPARDTQYF.

The chain recombines TRBV7-3 with TRBJ2-1; 15 positions match TRBD2. After removal of 5 bases from V and 9 bases from J, the junction contained 5 bases not matched to a gene. The CDR3 length is 15 residues. Germline CDR1 SGHTA, CDR2 FQGTGA. Here the CDR3 reads CASSREGLAGGEQFF. In DNA, the CDR3 is TGTGCCAGCAGCCGGGAGGGACTAGCGGGAGGTGAGCAGTTCTTC.

This clone was detected only once. V gene TRBV14 combines with J gene TRBJ2-3; 7 bases fit TRBD1. The V gene's germline CDR1 is SGHDN and CDR2 FVKESK. The CDR3 has 16 amino acids. The V gene end was trimmed by 4 bases and the J gene end by 1 base; junction bases not matched to a gene: 8. The CDR3 is CASSPLTGARTDTQYF. The CDR3, as DNA: TGTGCCAGCAGCCCCCTAACAGGGGCCCGCACAGATACGCAGTATTTT.

This chain uses TRBV7-9 with TRBJ2-5, with D uncertain. Trimming took 5 bases from V and 5 from J, leaving 9 bases between them. CDR3 length: 12 residues. Germline V gives CDR1 SEHNR, CDR2 FQNEAQ (reference sequence). The CDR3 DNA reads TGTGCCAGCAGCACCCGTCGGGAGACCCAGTACTTC. Translating gives CASSTRRETQYF.